Included here is one TCR beta chain sequence, with context. Its antigen is undetermined. Random-hexamer reverse transcription was applied to about 0.45 to 1 ug RNA. One entry per CDR3 protein, called by TCRdb with MiXCR from the immunoSEQ multiplex PCR reads. The data hold over 65,000 distinct CDR3 sequences, with 85% to 95% observed a single time. The CDR3 consists of 17 residues. The V and J ends lost 1 base and 0 bases, in that order; junction bases with no gene match: 3. Per the germline V gene, CDR1 is SEHNR and CDR2 is FQNEAQ (reference sequence). This record belongs to a study of CD8 T cells in Susac syndrome. Study conclusions and caveats: Clonal expansion did not appear in Susac syndrome CD4+ T cell repertoires.

The recently defined diagnostic criteria for definite or probable disease were met by the Susac syndrome patients. Sequenced input: CD4+ T cells from PBMCs. The chain is built from TRBV7-9 and TRBJ2-1, with 10 bases aligning to TRBD2. This receptor was taken from a human donor with Susac syndrome. The CDR3 nucleotides are TGTGCCAGCAGCTTAGGGCTAGCGGGAGCCTCCTACAATGAGCAGTTCTTC. Translating gives CASSLGLAGASYNEQFF.